This paragraph covers one T cell receptor (beta chain) sequence. Its antigen is not known. This CDR3 has 16 amino acids. CDR1 SGHNT and CDR2 YYREEE come from the germline V gene (reference sequence). Trimming stripped 5 bases from V and 4 bases from J, with 18 bases between. This sample is part of a study of shared clonotypes between healthy human individuals. Template for every sorted-subset replicate PCR totaled around 200 ng DNA, some 30,000 T cell genomes. Assay used: immunoSEQ multiplex PCR; TCRdb lists only in-frame clones, some missing. This sample carries approximately 2,000,000 clones, 92% of them seen once, and the ten largest clones take 0.3% to 0.45%. The donors, healthy adults who were HIV-negative, had experienced no recent acute infections or vaccinations. Regarding the study as a whole: Generation probabilities of non-shared clonotypes were lower (relative to those shared by all four donors). Represented genetic and exposure-history diversity was restricted by having few donors.

The receptor's source is a young man in good health. Some clones in this sample may be carry-over from other donors' samples. The chain joins TRBV5-4 to TRBJ2-2; D is unclear. The specimen sequenced was naive CD4+ T cells from PBMCs. Regarding subset: CD45RA+ positively selected. The CDR3 spells CASSPRGRTSTGELFF. The CDR3 region has the DNA TGTGCCAGCAGTCCCCGAGGACGAACGAGCACCGGGGAGCTGTTTTTT.